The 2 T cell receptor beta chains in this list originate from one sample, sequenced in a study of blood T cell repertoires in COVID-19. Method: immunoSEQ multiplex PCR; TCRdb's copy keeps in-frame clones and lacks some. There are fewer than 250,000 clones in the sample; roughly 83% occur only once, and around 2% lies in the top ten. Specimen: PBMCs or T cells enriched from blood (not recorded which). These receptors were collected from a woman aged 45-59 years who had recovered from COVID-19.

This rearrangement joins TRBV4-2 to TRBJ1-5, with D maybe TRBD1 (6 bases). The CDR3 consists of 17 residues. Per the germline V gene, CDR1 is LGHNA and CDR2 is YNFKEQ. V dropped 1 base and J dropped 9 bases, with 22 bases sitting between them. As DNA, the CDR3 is TGTGCCAGCAGCCAAGTCTCTCTGAGACAGGCCCCGGGGCCCCAGCATTTT. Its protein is CASSQVSLRQAPGPQHF.

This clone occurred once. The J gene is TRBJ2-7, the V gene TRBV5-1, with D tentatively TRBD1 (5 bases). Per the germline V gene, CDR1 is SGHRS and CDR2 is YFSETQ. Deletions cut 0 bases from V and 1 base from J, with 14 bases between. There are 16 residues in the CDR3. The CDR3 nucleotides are TGCGCCAGCAGCTTGGGGGGCCTTCAGGCTTCCTACGAGCAGTACTTC. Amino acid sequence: CASSLGGLQASYEQYF.